The clone carrying this T cell receptor beta chain was counted a few times. As yet, its antigen is unknown. This sample is part of a study of T cells after yellow fever vaccination. Across the study: Where fractions had low cell numbers, libraries were prepared from them with the SMART-Seq v4 Ultra Low Input RNA kit.

V shed 3 bases and J 9 bases; nucleotides not matched to a gene: 7. The V gene's germline CDR1 is DFQATT and CDR2 SNEGSKA (reference sequence). The CDR3 totals 13 residues. Broader study findings: CD4 and CD8 compartments shared a small share of clonotypes, likely from convergent recombination. When the response was secondary, it was weaker but reached its peak faster, day 5 versus 15.

TCRdb re-called the 5' RACE reads through MiXCR, storing one row per CDR3 protein. The sample contains about 350,000 distinct CDR3 sequences, 11% of which appear only once. Sequenced here: PBMCs, sampled on the day of the first yellow fever vaccination. The receptor was isolated from a man between 18 and 35 years old who received the YFV17D yellow fever vaccine. The chain carries TRBV20-1 and TRBJ2-1, with 8 nucleotides matching TRBD2. CDR3 bases: TGCAGTGCTAGCGGCGGGGGGAGACGTGAGCAGTTCTTC. Translating it yields CSASGGGRREQFF.